The text below deals with one T cell receptor (beta chain). This entry comes from a study of OX40 agonist ivuxolimab in advanced cancers. Overall study: The dose of intravenous ivuxolimab that patients received every 2 weeks ranged from 0.01 to 10 mg/kg.

Researchers took blood at baseline, on cycle 4 day 1, and on cycle 7 day 1. Germline V gives CDR1 MNHNS, CDR2 SASEGT. Trimming removed 3 bases at V and 2 bases at J, with 14 bases between. This CDR3 comprises 15 residues. Repertoires were generated with immunoSEQ multiplex PCR, while TCRdb's copy carries only in-frame clones and drops some. The profile shows just under 20,000 clones, around four fifths of them singletons. The V call is TRBV6-1, the J call TRBJ2-7; the D gene is possibly TRBD2 (6 bases). Sequences were derived from CD4+ or CD8+ T cells sorted from blood, sampled in a trial of the OX40 agonist ivuxolimab. This sequence originates from an adult with an advanced solid tumor such as melanoma, head and neck, liver or kidney cancer. The CDR3 DNA sequence: TGTGCCAGCAGTGAGGGAGCGGGTCCAGCCTACGAGCAGTACTTC. It translates to CASSEGAGPAYEQYF.